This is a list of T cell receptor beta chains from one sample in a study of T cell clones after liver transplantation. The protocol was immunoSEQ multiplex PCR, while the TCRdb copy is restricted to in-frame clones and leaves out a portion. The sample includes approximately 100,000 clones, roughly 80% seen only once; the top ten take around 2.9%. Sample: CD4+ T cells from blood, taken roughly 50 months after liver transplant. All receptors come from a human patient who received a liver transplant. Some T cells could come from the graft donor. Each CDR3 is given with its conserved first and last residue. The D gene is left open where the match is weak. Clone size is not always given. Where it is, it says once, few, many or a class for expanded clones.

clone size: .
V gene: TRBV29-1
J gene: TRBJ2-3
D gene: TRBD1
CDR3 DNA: TGCAGCGTTGAACGGGGACAGGGATATGGAGATACGCAGTATTTT
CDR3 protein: CSVERGQGYGDTQYF

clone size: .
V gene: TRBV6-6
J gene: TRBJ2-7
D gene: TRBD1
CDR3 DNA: TGTGCCAGCAGATGGACAGGGAGAAGCTACGAGCAGTACTTC
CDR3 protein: CASRWTGRSYEQYF

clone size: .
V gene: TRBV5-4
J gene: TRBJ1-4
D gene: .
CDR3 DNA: TGTGCCAGCAGCTTGGGGGCAACTAATGAAAAACTGTTTTTT
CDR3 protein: CASSLGATNEKLFF

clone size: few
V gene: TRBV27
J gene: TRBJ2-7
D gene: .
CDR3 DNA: TGTGCCAGCAGCCTCCGTGGCTCCTACGAGCAGTACTTC
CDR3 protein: CASSLRGSYEQYF

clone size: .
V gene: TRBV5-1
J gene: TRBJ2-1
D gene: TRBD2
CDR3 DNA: TGCGCCAGCAGCTCTAGCGGGAGTACCTACAATGAGCAGTTCTTC
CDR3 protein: CASSSSGSTYNEQFF

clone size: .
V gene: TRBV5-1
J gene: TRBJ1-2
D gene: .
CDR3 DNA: TGCGCCAGCAGCAAACAGGGAACTAACTATGGCTACACCTTC
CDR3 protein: CASSKQGTNYGYTF

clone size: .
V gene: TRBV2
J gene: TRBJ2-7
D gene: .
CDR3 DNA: TGTGCCAGCAAAAATGGGGGAGAGGGTTCCTACGAGCAGTACTTC
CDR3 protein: CASKNGGEGSYEQYF

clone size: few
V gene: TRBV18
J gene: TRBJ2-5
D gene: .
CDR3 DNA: TGTGCCAGCTCACCAGCCCGACAGAACCAAGAGACCCAGTACTTC
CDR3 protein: CASSPARQNQETQYF

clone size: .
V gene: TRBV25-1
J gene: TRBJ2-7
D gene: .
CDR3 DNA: TGTGCCAGCAGTTTCTCCATCTCGGGACAAACGGGCGAGCAGTACTTC
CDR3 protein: CASSFSISGQTGEQYF

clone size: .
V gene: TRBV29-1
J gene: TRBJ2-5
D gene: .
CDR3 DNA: TGCAGCGTTGTCCGTGGGGGAGAGACCCAGTACTTC
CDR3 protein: CSVVRGGETQYF

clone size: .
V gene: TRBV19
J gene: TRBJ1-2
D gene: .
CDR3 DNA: TGTGCCAGTAGCCTGGTCAGGGAAGCCTATGGCTACACCTTC
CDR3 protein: CASSLVREAYGYTF

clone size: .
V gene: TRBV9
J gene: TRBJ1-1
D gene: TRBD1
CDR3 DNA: TGTGCCAGCAGCACAAGACAGGGGTTGAACACTGAAGCTTTCTTT
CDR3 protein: CASSTRQGLNTEAFF

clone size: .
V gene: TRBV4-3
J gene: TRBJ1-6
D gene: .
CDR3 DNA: TGCGCCAGCAGCCAAGGGGGGAACAGAATAAATTCACCCCTCCACTTT
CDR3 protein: CASSQGGNRINSPLHF

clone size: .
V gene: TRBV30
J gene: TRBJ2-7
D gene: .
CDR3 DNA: TGTGCCTGGAGTAGAGGTGGGAGAGGCAACGAGCAGTACTTC
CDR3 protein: CAWSRGGRGNEQYF

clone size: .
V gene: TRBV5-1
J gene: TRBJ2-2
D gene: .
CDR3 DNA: TGCGCCAGCAGCTTAGCACAGGGAGACACCGGGGAGCTGTTTTTT
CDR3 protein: CASSLAQGDTGELFF

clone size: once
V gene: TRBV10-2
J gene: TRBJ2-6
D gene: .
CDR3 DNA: TGCGCCGTCGAGGGCGGCGGGGCCAACGTCCTGACTTTC
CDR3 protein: CAVEGGGANVLTF

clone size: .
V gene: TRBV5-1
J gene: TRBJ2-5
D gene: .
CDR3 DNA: TGCGCCAGCAGCCTGAGACATAAAGAGACCCAGTACTTC
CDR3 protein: CASSLRHKETQYF

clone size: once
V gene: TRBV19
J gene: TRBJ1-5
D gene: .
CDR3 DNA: TGTGCCAGTAGTCCGACCCCGGGAAGGGTTGGGCCCCAGCATTTT
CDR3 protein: CASSPTPGRVGPQHF

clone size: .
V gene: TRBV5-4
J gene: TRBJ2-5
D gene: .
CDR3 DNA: TGTGCCAGCAGCTCAAGGGGCGAACAAGAGACCCAGTACTTC
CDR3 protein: CASSSRGEQETQYF

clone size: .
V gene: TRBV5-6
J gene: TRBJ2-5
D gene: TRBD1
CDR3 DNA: TGTGCCAGCTTCGACAGGGGAGAGACCCAGTACTTC
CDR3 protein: CASFDRGETQYF

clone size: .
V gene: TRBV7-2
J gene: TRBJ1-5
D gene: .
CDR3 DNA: TGTGCCAGCAGCTTCGCGGGCGCAGGGAGCAATCAGCCCCAGCATTTT
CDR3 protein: CASSFAGAGSNQPQHF

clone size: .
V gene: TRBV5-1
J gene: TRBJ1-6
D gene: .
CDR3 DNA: TGCGCCAGCAGCCAGGGATTGGGGAGCTCCTATAATTCACCCCTCCACTTT
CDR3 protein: CASSQGLGSSYNSPLHF

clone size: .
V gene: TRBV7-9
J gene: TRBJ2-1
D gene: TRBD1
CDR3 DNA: TGTGCCAGCAGCCCCCCCCGTGAGGACAGGGTATTCGATGAGCAGTTCTTC
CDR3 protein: CASSPPREDRVFDEQFF

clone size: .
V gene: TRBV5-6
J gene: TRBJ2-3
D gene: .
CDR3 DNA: TGTGCCAGCAGCTTGGCCATCACAGATACGCAGTATTTT
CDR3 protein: CASSLAITDTQYF

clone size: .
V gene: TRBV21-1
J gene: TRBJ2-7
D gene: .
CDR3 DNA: TGTGCCAGCAGCAGGACAGGGGGGACCTACGAGCAGTACTTC
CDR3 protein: CASSRTGGTYEQYF

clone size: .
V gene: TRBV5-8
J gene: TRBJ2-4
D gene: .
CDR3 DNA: TGTGCCAGCAGCCCGAGGGAGACATCAGGGTACTTC
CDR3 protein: CASSPRETSGYF

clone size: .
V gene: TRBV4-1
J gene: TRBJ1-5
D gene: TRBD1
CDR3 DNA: TGCGCCAGCAGCCAAGACGGGACAGAGAAGGAACAGCCCCAGCATTTT
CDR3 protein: CASSQDGTEKEQPQHF

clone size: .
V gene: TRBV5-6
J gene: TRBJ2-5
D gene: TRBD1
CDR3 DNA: TGTGCCAGCAGCTTATCCGGACAGGGCTACCAAGAGACCCAGTACTTC
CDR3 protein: CASSLSGQGYQETQYF

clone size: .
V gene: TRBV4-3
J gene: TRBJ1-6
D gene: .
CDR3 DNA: TGCGCCAGCAGCCAAGATCACGGCAATTCACCCCTCCACTTT
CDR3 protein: CASSQDHGNSPLHF

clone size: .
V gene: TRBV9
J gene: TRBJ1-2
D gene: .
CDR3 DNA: TGTGCCAGCAGCGTAGCGCCTCGGAGTGGCTACACCTTC
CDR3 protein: CASSVAPRSGYTF

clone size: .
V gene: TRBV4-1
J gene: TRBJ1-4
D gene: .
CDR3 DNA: TGCGCCAGCAGCCAACGACAGGAGGAGGAAAAACTGTTTTTT
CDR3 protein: CASSQRQEEEKLFF

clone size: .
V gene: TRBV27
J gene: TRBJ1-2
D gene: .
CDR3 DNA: TGTGCCAGCAGTTTCTCCCAGGGTCATGGCTACACCTTC
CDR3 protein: CASSFSQGHGYTF

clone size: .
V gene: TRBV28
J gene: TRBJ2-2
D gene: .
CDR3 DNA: TGTGCCAGCATCTCTGCCAGCACCGGGGAGCTGTTTTTT
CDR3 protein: CASISASTGELFF

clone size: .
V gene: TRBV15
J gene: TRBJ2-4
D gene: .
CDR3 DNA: TGTGCCACCAGCAGAGGACGGCTACTAGCCAAAAACATTCAGTACTTC
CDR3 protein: CATSRGRLLAKNIQYF

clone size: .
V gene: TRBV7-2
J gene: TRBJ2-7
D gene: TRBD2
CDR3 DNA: TGTGCCAGCAGCTTACGGGGGGTCACCTACGAGCAGTACTTC
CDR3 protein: CASSLRGVTYEQYF

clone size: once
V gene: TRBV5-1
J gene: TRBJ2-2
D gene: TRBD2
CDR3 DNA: TGCGCCAGCAGCTCGCTAGCGGGGAACACCGGGGAGCTGTTTTTT
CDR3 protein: CASSSLAGNTGELFF

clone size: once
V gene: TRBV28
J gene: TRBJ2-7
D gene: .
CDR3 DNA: TGTGCCAGCGGGCAGGGAACCTACGAGCAGTACTTC
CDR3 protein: CASGQGTYEQYF

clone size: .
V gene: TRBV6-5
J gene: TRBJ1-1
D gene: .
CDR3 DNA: TGTGCCAGCAGTGGTGTGGGGACTGAAGCTTTCTTT
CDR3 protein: CASSGVGTEAFF

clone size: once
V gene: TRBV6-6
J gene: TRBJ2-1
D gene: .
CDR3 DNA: TGTGCCAGCAGTCCCCCGACTATTTACAATGAGCAGTTCTTC
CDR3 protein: CASSPPTIYNEQFF

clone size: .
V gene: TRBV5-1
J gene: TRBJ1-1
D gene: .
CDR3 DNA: TGCGCCAGCAGCCAGACGGGCGGGGGGAACACTGAAGCTTTCTTT
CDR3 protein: CASSQTGGGNTEAFF

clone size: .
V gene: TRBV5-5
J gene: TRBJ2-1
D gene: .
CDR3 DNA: TGTGCCAGCAGCTTATTTGAGGTTAACGGTGAGCAGTTCTTC
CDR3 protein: CASSLFEVNGEQFF

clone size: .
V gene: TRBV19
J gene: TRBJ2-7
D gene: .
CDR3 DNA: TGTGCCAGTAGTAGCCAGACAGGTTCCTACGAGCAGTACTTC
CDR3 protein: CASSSQTGSYEQYF